Listed here is a single TCR beta chain. Its cognate antigen is unknown. The data derive from a study of T cell responses to AZD1222 COVID-19 vaccine. Study-wide points: Among vaccine-associated CD4 TCRs, coverage spanned spike, with dominance at 160-218 and 743-854. The reported proportion of spike-specific TCRs targeting unmutated variant regions was nearly half. Clonal diversity was possibly underestimated, and the donors were mostly white British, with more females.

Method: immunoSEQ multiplex PCR; TCRdb's copy keeps in-frame clones and lacks some. The sample includes 70,000 or so clones, under 90% of them seen just once. The material sequenced was peripheral blood, taken 28 days after the second AZD1222 dose. The sequence came from an adult who received the AZD1222 COVID-19 vaccine.

The CDR3 reads CASSLTDRVYYGYTF. The DNA of the CDR3 is TGTGCCAGCAGCTTAACGGACAGGGTTTACTATGGCTACACCTTC. The chain has TRBV7-8 and TRBJ1-2; the match to TRBD1 covers 8 bases. The V segment lost 2 bases and the J segment 3 bases; nucleotides outside the gene matches: 5. Germline CDR1 SGHVS, CDR2 FQNEAQ. The length of the CDR3 is 15 residues.